A single sample is the source of the 17 T cell receptor beta chains below, sequenced in a study of identical twins. TCRdb re-called the 5' RACE reads through MiXCR, storing one row per CDR3 protein. Altogether roughly 1,500,000 distinct CDR3 sequences are present, 32% being singletons, with the ten largest covering approximately 0.25%. What was sequenced was cord blood. Source of these receptors: a newborn girl in good health.

J is TRBJ2-1 and V is TRBV11-1; possible D gene TRBD2, 5 bases. The CDR3 sequence is 16 residues long. V dropped 2 bases and J dropped 3 bases, with 14 bases sitting between them. Germline V CDR1 and CDR2: SGHAT, FQDESV (reference sequence). This CDR3 reads CASSLRSSISYNEQFF. In DNA, the CDR3 is TGTGCCAGCAGCTTACGGTCTAGCATAAGCTACAATGAGCAGTTCTTC.

This clonotype was seen only a few times. This chain's CDR3 is CAISPGFNQPQHF. Written as DNA, the CDR3 is TGTGCCATCAGTCCCGGGTTCAATCAGCCCCAGCATTTT. V usage is TRBV10-3 and J usage is TRBJ1-5; D is undetermined. This CDR3 comprises 13 residues. V was trimmed by 5 bases and J by 3 bases, leaving 8 bases between them. The germline V gene has CDR1 ENHRY and CDR2 SYGVKD.

This rearrangement joins TRBV5-4 to TRBJ2-3; D not certain. Between the trimmed V and J ends, which lost 1 base and 1 base, there was a span of 10 bases. This CDR3 has 15 amino acids. Germline CDR1 SGHNT, CDR2 YYREEE (reference sequence). The DNA of the CDR3 is TGTGCCAGCAGCTTGATCGGTCAGGGCACAGATACGCAGTATTTT. Encoded protein: CASSLIGQGTDTQYF. The whole variable domain, remainder taken from reference TRBV5-4 and TRBJ2-3, is ETGVTQSPTHLIKTRGQQVTLRCSSQSGHNTVSWYQQALGQGPQFIFQYYREEENGRGNFPPRFSGLQFPNYSSELNVNALELDDSALYLCASSLIGQGTDTQYFGPGTRLTVL.

In its sample, this clonotype was seen a few times. The rearrangement links TRBV28 to TRBJ1-4; a possible D gene is TRBD1 (5 bases). V was cut by 10 bases and J by 5 bases, with 20 bases left in between. Germline V gives CDR1 MDHEN, CDR2 SYDVKM. This CDR3 is 15 amino acids long. This chain's CDR3 is CATIFCGEGNEKLFF. CDR3 nucleotides: TGTGCCACCATTTTTTGCGGCGAGGGGAATGAAAAACTGTTTTTT.

The gene calls are TRBV15 and TRBJ1-5, with D maybe TRBD1 (5 bases). Trimming shortened V by 1 base and J by 6 bases, and 16 bases separated the two germline ends. The CDR3 loop spans 16 amino acids. The germline V gene encodes CDR1 LNHNV and CDR2 YYDKDF (reference sequence). DNA for the CDR3: TGTGCCACCAGCAGAGTCTGGCGGGGGAGCGCTCAGCCCCAGCATTTT. This sequence encodes CATSRVWRGSAQPQHF.

This chain joins TRBV29-1 and TRBJ2-7; D uncertain. V was shortened by 3 bases and J by 5 bases, with 14 bases between the two germline ends. CDR1 is SQVTM and CDR2 is ANQGSEA in the germline V gene. The CDR3 extends over 13 amino acids. CDR3 DNA: TGCAGCGTTGAGGGCCCGAGGTCGAACGAGCAGTACTTC. It is translated as CSVEGPRSNEQYF.

V gene TRBV28 combines with J gene TRBJ1-5; D is uncertain. This CDR3 contains 13 residues. Germline assignment: CDR1 MDHEN and CDR2 SYDVKM. Trimming shortened V by 6 bases and J by 10 bases, and 16 bases separated the two germline ends. The CDR3 reads CASRQPGSQPQHF. CDR3 in DNA: TGTGCCAGCAGGCAACCGGGGTCCCAACCCCAGCATTTT.

The V call is TRBV5-1, the J call TRBJ1-4, with a weak D call TRBD1 (5 bases). V dropped 0 bases and J dropped 0 bases, with 9 bases sitting between them. The length of the CDR3 is 16 residues. Germline-derived CDR1 and CDR2 are SGHRS and YFSETQ. The CDR3 region has the DNA TGCGCCAGCAGCTTGGGAGGACATACAACTAATGAAAAACTGTTTTTT. It codes for CASSLGGHTTNEKLFF.

The chain joins TRBV6-1 to TRBJ2-2; the D is unclear. Germline CDR1 is MNHNS and CDR2 is SASEGT. With 7 bases removed from V and 2 bases from J, the gap between germline ends came to 17 bases. The length of the CDR3 is 16 residues. CDR3 amino acids: CASIRQVTLNTGELFF. The CDR3 nucleotides are TGTGCCAGCATCCGCCAGGTTACCTTAAACACCGGGGAGCTGTTTTTT.

On this clonotype: It may be a read error: a sequence one base away is much more abundant. The rearrangement joins TRBV29-1 to TRBJ2-5; TRBD1 might be the D (5 bases). Gene TRBJ2-7 matches the end of the DNA better, so the J call may be wrong. Germline CDR1 is SQVTM and CDR2 is ANQGSEA. The CDR3 extends over 13 amino acids. The CDR3 is CSAEDPRVREQYF. CDR3 sequence (DNA): TGCAGCGCTGAAGATCCCAGGGTACGCGAGCAGTACTTC.

This clonotype turned up a few times. V and J are TRBV7-9 and TRBJ1-4; D call uncertain. Germline V gene lookup returns CDR1 SEHNR and CDR2 FQNEAQ (reference sequence). The CDR3 length is 11 residues. V was cut by 5 bases and J by 6 bases, with 4 bases left in between. The CDR3 region has the DNA TGTGCCAGCAGCGAACATGAAAAACTGTTTTTT. It codes for CASSEHEKLFF.

With respect to this clonotype: The junction departs from the called germline gene at one end, perhaps through a read error. The chain uses TRBV14 and TRBJ1-6, with 10 bases matching TRBD1. Germline lookup yields CDR1 SGHDN and CDR2 FVKESK. This CDR3 is 16 amino acids long. The CDR3 is CASSQEGGQGNSPPHF. The CDR3 nucleotides read TGTGCCAGCAGCCAAGAAGGGGGACAGGGGAATTCACCCCCCCACTTT.

This chain joins TRBV28 and TRBJ1-2, with D unresolved. V lost 10 bases, J lost 7 bases, and 19 bases lay in between. Germline-derived CDR1 and CDR2 are MDHEN and SYDVKM. The CDR3 sequence is 13 residues long. This CDR3 is CATCYLATGGYTF. The CDR3 region has the DNA TGTGCCACTTGCTACTTAGCCACTGGTGGCTACACCTTC.

This clonotype was detected many times. V gene TRBV5-1 combines with J gene TRBJ2-5; tentatively, D is TRBD1 or TRBD2 (5 bases each). Germline lookup yields CDR1 SGHRS and CDR2 YFSETQ. Trimming shortened V by 2 bases and J by 2 bases, and 13 bases separated the two germline ends. The CDR3 is 15 residues long. The CDR3, as DNA: TGCGCCAGCAGCTTCACTGCCGGGGCTCAAGAGACCCAGTACTTC. This encodes CASSFTAGAQETQYF.

In its sample, this clonotype was seen a few times. The chain carries TRBV7-2 and TRBJ2-7; D not certain. V was trimmed by 1 base and J by 2 bases, leaving 12 bases between them. The CDR3 spans 15 residues. Per germline, CDR1 SGHTA and CDR2 FQGNSA. CDR3 region: CASSLGVTNAYEQYF. CDR3 DNA: TGTGCCAGCAGCTTAGGGGTAACTAACGCCTACGAGCAGTACTTC.

This clonotype occurred a few times. This chain connects TRBV20-1 to TRBJ2-7; 7 nucleotides line up with TRBD2. Trimming at V came to 6 bases and at J to 0 bases, leaving 8 bases not matched to a gene. Germline CDR1 and CDR2: DFQATT and SNEGSKA (reference sequence). The CDR3 consists of 14 residues. The CDR3 nucleotides read TGCAGTGCCAGACGTCTAGCGGACTCCTACGAGCAGTACTTC. As protein: CSARRLADSYEQYF.

This clonotype showed up just a few times. The chain joins TRBV6-1 to TRBJ1-2; perhaps TRBD1 as D (6 bases). V gave up 3 bases and J gave up 4 bases, with 12 bases separating them. This CDR3 spans 14 amino acids. Germline lookup yields CDR1 MNHNS and CDR2 SASEGT. The CDR3 is CASSEGARIYGYTF. The CDR3 nucleotides read TGTGCCAGCAGTGAGGGGGCGCGAATCTATGGCTACACCTTC.